This T cell receptor (beta chain) was retrieved from a study of cytomegalovirus exposure and HLA in healthy donors. PCR involved 60 Vbeta and 13 Jbeta primers. This table comes from immunoSEQ multiplex PCR, and its TCRdb copy is limited to in-frame clones, with some not included. Here the sample spans 150,000 to 200,000 clones, roughly 70% being singletons. Whole-study results and caveats: In vitro data verified a few CMV-associated chains as specific for CMV antigens.

This clone was recorded once. Its specificity is not known. This receptor was obtained from a woman aged 18 to 35 in good health and CMV-seropositive. Sequenced material: PBMCs.

For the CDR3, the DNA is TGTGCCAGCAGCCGGAGGGGACTAGGTGGCGGTGTCCGCCAGTACTTC. It yields the protein CASSRRGLGGGVRQYF. The chain couples TRBV7-8 to TRBJ2-4, with 8 bases lining up with TRBD2. The V and J ends lost 5 bases and 13 bases, in that order; junction bases with no gene match: 19. The CDR3 spans 16 residues. The germline V gene encodes CDR1 SGHVS and CDR2 FQNEAQ. Variable domain in full (rest from reference TRBV7-8 and TRBJ2-4): GAGVSQSPRYKVAKRGQDVALRCDPISGHVSLFWYQQALGQGPEFLTYFQNEAQLDKSGLPSDRFFAERPEGSVSTLKIQRTQQEDSAVYLCASSRRGLGGGVRQYFGAGTRLSVL.